Listed below are T cell receptor beta chains from one sample, sequenced in a study of cytomegalovirus exposure and HLA in healthy donors. Some clones are missing from TCRdb's copy, which holds only in-frame ones; the method was immunoSEQ multiplex PCR. In the table there are 100,000 to 150,000 clones, around 78% of which are singletons. The sample taken for sequencing was PBMCs. Receptors originate from a man between 60 and 75 years old in good health and CMV-seropositive. CDR3s include the opening cysteine and the closing phenylalanine or tryptophan. Each record gives: J gene, V gene, CDR3 protein.

>TRBJ2-3|TRBV27
CASRSWGQDTDTQYF
>TRBJ2-3|TRBV6-5
CASRPRLASDTQYF
>TRBJ2-1|TRBV4-1
CASSPKAGGSHEQFF
>TRBJ1-1|TRBV6-6
CASSYPPGGLNTEAFF
>TRBJ1-2|TRBV27
CASSLRQSGNGYTF
>TRBJ2-1|TRBV27
CASSSTVSSYNEQFF
>TRBJ1-1|TRBV10-2
CASSEPRRIEAFF
>TRBJ2-3|TRBV5-6
CASSPSTGAYTDTQYF
>TRBJ1-3|TRBV5-1
CASSITGAGNTIYF
>TRBJ1-5|TRBV5-1
CASSLEGDSNQPQHF
>TRBJ2-7|TRBV9
CASSVGGGEPYEQYF